The 27 T cell receptor beta chains given below trace back to one sample, sequenced in a study of early T cells in non-severe SARS-CoV-2 infection. TCRdb redid the calling of the 5' RACE reads with MiXCR, one entry per CDR3 protein. Found here are approximately 32,000 distinct CDR3 sequences, approximately 6.3% of them singletons; the top ten hold about two fifths. The source material was whole blood. These receptors were obtained from an adult who was a healthcare worker with PCR-confirmed SARS-CoV-2 infection or an uninfected control (not recorded which).

This clonotype was seen at least ten times. V usage is TRBV20-1 and J usage is TRBJ2-2; TRBD1 is a possible D gene (5 bases). Between the trimmed V and J ends, which lost 2 bases and 2 bases, there was a span of 9 bases. CDR3 length: 14 residues. CDR1 and CDR2 from the germline V gene are DFQATT and SNEGSKA (reference sequence). The DNA of the CDR3 is TGCAGTGCTAGATTTCAGGGTAACACCGGGGAGCTGTTTTTT. The encoded protein is CSARFQGNTGELFF.

This clonotype has ten or more counts. The CDR3 loop is CAWNRGLSNQPQHF. CDR3 DNA: TGTGCCTGGAATAGGGGGCTAAGCAATCAGCCCCAGCATTTT. This chain joins TRBV30 and TRBJ1-5; the match to TRBD1 covers 7 bases. V was clipped by 4 bases and J by 1 base; unmatched bases: 4. This CDR3 is 14 amino acids long. The germline CDR1 and CDR2 sequences are GTSNPN and SVGIG (reference sequence). The variable domain in full, completed from reference TRBV30 and TRBJ1-5, reads SQTIHQWPATLVQPVGSPLSLECTVEGTSNPNLYWYRQAAGRGLQLLFYSVGIGQISSEVPQNLSASRPQDRQFILSSKKLLLSDSGFYLCAWNRGLSNQPQHFGDGTRLSIL.

In its sample, this clonotype was seen a few times. The chain combines TRBV7-2 with TRBJ2-1; perhaps TRBD1 as D (5 bases). The V gene's germline CDR1 is SGHTA and CDR2 FQGNSA. The CDR3 sequence is 12 residues long. Trimming took 5 bases from V and 11 from J, leaving 13 bases between them. The CDR3 DNA reads TGTGCCAGCAGCCCTGAGACAGCGAAGCAGTTCTTC. Translating gives CASSPETAKQFF.

This clonotype was found many times. This may arise from a read error, as a much more abundant clone is one base away. V is TRBV7-9 and J is TRBJ2-1; D is unclear. Trimming cost V 5 bases and J 3 bases, with 2 bases left between them. In germline, CDR1 is SEHNR, CDR2 FQNEAQ (reference sequence). CDR3 size: 11 residues. DNA for the CDR3: TGTGCCAGCAGCCGCTACAATGAGCAGTTCTTC. Protein sequence: CASSRYNEQFF.

This clonotype appeared many times. The chain recombines TRBV18 with TRBJ1-2; 7 nucleotides agree with TRBD1. Germline loops: CDR1 KGHSH, CDR2 LQKENI. Trimming removed 2 bases from V and 6 bases from J; junction bases left unmatched: 9. The CDR3 is 15 residues long. The CDR3 DNA sequence: TGTGCCAGCTCACCAGGACAGGATACGATTCATGGCTACACCTTC. This codes for CASSPGQDTIHGYTF.

Ten or more counts support this clonotype. The rearrangement joins TRBV9 to TRBJ2-7; D might be TRBD1 (6 bases). Trimming took off 2 bases at V and 3 bases at J, with 12 bases between the two ends. The CDR3 sequence is 14 residues long. CDR1 and CDR2 (germline): SGDLS, YYNGEE. CDR3 sequence reads: CASSVTPTGYEQYF. The CDR3 nucleotides read TGTGCCAGCAGCGTGACCCCGACAGGCTACGAGCAGTACTTC.

This clonotype was seen more than once but under ten times. The genes are TRBV19 and TRBJ2-3; no reliable D call. Germline V CDR1 and CDR2: LNHDA, SQIVND (reference sequence). V was pared by 6 bases and J by 2 bases, with 6 bases between. The CDR3 extends over 12 amino acids. CDR3 residues: CASSRHTDTQYF. The CDR3 DNA sequence: TGTGCCAGTAGCCGACACACAGATACGCAGTATTTT.

The table lists this clonotype with many counts. The CDR3 DNA follows: TGTGCCAGTAGTACGGGACTGACAGACCACAATGAGCAGTTCTTC. Its translation is CASSTGLTDHNEQFF. The gene calls are TRBV19 and TRBJ2-1, with D possibly being TRBD2 (6 bases). Germline CDR1 LNHDA, CDR2 SQIVND (reference sequence). This CDR3 spans 15 amino acids. The V and J ends lost 4 bases and 5 bases respectively, with 15 bases between them.

Judged by abundance, this clonotype is medium-sized. The chain joins TRBV27 to TRBJ1-2; TRBD1 is a possible D gene (5 bases). Deletions cut 2 bases from V and 2 bases from J, with 9 bases between. The CDR3 is 14 residues long. CDR1 MNHEY and CDR2 SMNVEV come from the germline V gene (reference sequence). CDR3 coding DNA: TGTGCCAGCAGTTTAATCCCAGGGAACTATGGCTACACCTTC. Translation: CASSLIPGNYGYTF.

This clonotype showed up many times. This chain links TRBV18 with TRBJ1-1; 8 nucleotides line up with TRBD1. The CDR3 totals 14 residues. V was pared by 0 bases and J by 11 bases, with 8 bases of the junction left unmatched. Germline V gene sequence: CDR1 KGHSH, CDR2 LQKENI. CDR3 sequence reads: CASSPPAGGSRAFF. The CDR3 bases are TGTGCCAGCTCACCACCAGCAGGGGGCAGCAGGGCTTTCTTT.

This clonotype was observed at least ten times. The rearrangement uses TRBV29-1 and TRBJ2-3; 7 bases match TRBD1. There are 15 residues in the CDR3. J lost 0 bases, V lost 5 bases, and 8 bases had no gene match. Germline CDR1 and CDR2: SQVTM and ANQGSEA. The CDR3 is CSVPGQRISTDTQYF. The DNA for the CDR3 is TGCAGCGTTCCGGGACAGAGAATTAGCACAGATACGCAGTATTTT.

In its sample, this clonotype was seen many times. The rearrangement joins TRBV6-2 or TRBV6-3 to TRBJ2-2; D gene unclear. Trimming took 0 bases from V and 4 from J, leaving 9 bases between them. This CDR3 is 15 amino acids long. CDR1 and CDR2 (germline): MNHEY, SVGEGT. This CDR3 is CASSYSRLGTGELFF. CDR3 bases: TGTGCCAGCAGTTACTCCAGGCTGGGCACCGGGGAGCTGTTTTTT.

This clonotype appeared many times. The V and J genes are TRBV7-8 and TRBJ2-7, with D perhaps matching TRBD1 (6 bases). The CDR3 runs 16 residues. Per germline, CDR1 SGHVS and CDR2 FQNEAQ. Trimming pared 4 bases from V and 0 bases from J, leaving 16 bases between. The CDR3 protein is CASSYPRDKISYEQYF. CDR3 DNA: TGTGCCAGCAGCTACCCCCGGGACAAGATCTCCTACGAGCAGTACTTC.

Many counts were recorded for this clonotype. The chain employs TRBV6-5 and TRBJ1-5; D is unclear. In germline, CDR1 is MNHEY, CDR2 SVGAGI. V was clipped by 6 bases and J by 0 bases, with 15 bases between them. This CDR3 is built from 16 residues. DNA for the CDR3: TGTGCCAGCAGCCACGGCACGGTCAATAGCAATCAGCCCCAGCATTTT. Encoded protein: CASSHGTVNSNQPQHF.

This clonotype was seen at least ten times. CDR3 region: CASSSAGTSVTSTDTQYF. For the CDR3, the DNA is TGTGCCAGCAGTAGCGCGGGGACTAGCGTTACTAGCACAGATACGCAGTATTTT. The chain is built from TRBV6-1 and TRBJ2-3, with 10 bases fitting TRBD2. With 5 bases clipped from V and 0 bases from J, the junction kept 11 bases outside the gene matches. This CDR3 region has 18 residues. CDR1 MNHNS and CDR2 SASEGT come from the germline V gene.

Many counts were recorded for this clonotype. V and J are TRBV19 and TRBJ2-2, with 7 bases matching TRBD1. The trim removed 7 bases at V and 5 bases at J, leaving 13 bases unmatched. Per the germline V gene, CDR1 is LNHDA and CDR2 is SQIVND (reference sequence). The CDR3 totals 16 residues. The CDR3 protein is CASTRGLTSRTGELFF. The CDR3 nucleotides are TGTGCCAGTACCAGGGGGTTGACCAGCAGAACCGGGGAGCTGTTTTTT.

This clonotype has at least ten counts. The V gene is TRBV6-6, the J gene TRBJ2-5; 8 bases fit TRBD2. Germline loops: CDR1 MNHNY, CDR2 SVGAGI (reference sequence). This CDR3 has 17 residues. The V and J ends lost 7 bases and 5 bases, in that order; junction bases with no gene match: 18. The CDR3 sequence: CASTLTTTGGPWETQYF. In nucleotides, the CDR3 is TGTGCCAGCACATTAACGACAACGGGAGGGCCGTGGGAGACCCAGTACTTC.

This chain links TRBV6-6 with TRBJ2-1; maybe TRBD2 (7 bases). This CDR3 spans 17 amino acids. V gave up 2 bases and J gave up 2 bases, with 16 bases separating them. CDR1 and CDR2 (germline): MNHNY, SVGAGI (reference sequence). The CDR3 region is CASSYPLEGGAYNEQFF. CDR3 sequence (DNA): TGTGCCAGCAGTTACCCACTAGAGGGGGGGGCCTACAATGAGCAGTTCTTC.

This clonotype has a count of ten or more. The genes are TRBV18 and TRBJ1-1; D not certain. Trimming removed 3 bases from V and 5 bases from J, with 10 bases in between. Looked up from germline, CDR1 is KGHSH and CDR2 is LQKENI. This CDR3 is 13 amino acids long. CDR3 amino acids: CASSPGSPTEAFF. The CDR3 DNA reads as TGTGCCAGCTCACCCGGGAGCCCAACTGAAGCTTTCTTT.

A few counts support this clonotype. The germline gene is not matched at one end of the junction; a read error may be the cause. The rearrangement uses TRBV5-4 and TRBJ2-1, with TRBD1 matching over 12 bases. CDR1 SGHNT and CDR2 YYREEE come from the germline V gene (reference sequence). The CDR3 is made up of 15 amino acids. The CDR3 loop is CAGSPPGQGANEQFF. In nucleotides, the CDR3 is TGTGCCGGCAGCCCCCCGGGACAGGGGGCGAATGAGCAGTTCTTC.

This clonotype was observed many times. This chain joins TRBV10-3 and TRBJ2-3, with D unclear. CDR1 is ENHRY, CDR2 SYGVKD, per germline. The ends were cut back, 3 bases at V and 0 bases at J, with 4 bases in the middle. The CDR3 is 13 amino acids. CDR3 loop: CAISDYSTDTQYF. The CDR3 DNA is TGTGCCATCAGTGACTACAGCACAGATACGCAGTATTTT.

This clonotype occurred many times. The chain employs TRBV7-9 and TRBJ1-5, with TRBD1 matching over 7 bases. The V gene's germline CDR1 is SEHNR and CDR2 FQNEAQ (reference sequence). The CDR3 loop spans 15 amino acids. After removal of 4 bases from V and 3 bases from J, the junction contained 6 bases not matched to a gene. CDR3 in amino acids: CASSSQEGANQPQHF. CDR3 DNA sequence: TGTGCCAGCAGCTCACAGGAGGGGGCCAATCAGCCCCAGCATTTT.

The chain recombines TRBV7-2 with TRBJ1-5; D perhaps matches TRBD1 (5 bases). CDR3 size: 14 residues. From germline, CDR1 is SGHTA and CDR2 FQGNSA. Trimming pared 4 bases from V and 6 bases from J, leaving 13 bases between. The CDR3 nucleotides are TGTGCCAGCAGCTCAGGGAGGGCGGGTCAGCCCCAGCATTTT. It encodes CASSSGRAGQPQHF.

This clonotype was observed at least ten times. The CDR3 here is CATGRDGSYNEQFF. CDR3 DNA sequence: TGTGCCACCGGCCGGGACGGATCCTACAATGAGCAGTTCTTC. The chain has TRBV28 and TRBJ2-1; D tentatively fits TRBD1 or TRBD2 (5 bases each). Germline V gene data show CDR1 as MDHEN and CDR2 as SYDVKM. The ends were cut back, 10 bases at V and 1 base at J, with 14 bases in the middle. CDR3 length equals 14 residues.

This clonotype was detected many times. The J gene is TRBJ2-7, the V gene TRBV5-1; 11 bases agree with TRBD2. Germline lookup yields CDR1 SGHRS and CDR2 YFSETQ. CDR3 length: 16 amino acids. Trimming at V came to 2 bases and at J to 6 bases, leaving 10 bases not matched to a gene. In nucleotides, the CDR3 is TGCGCCAGCAGCTTTTACAAACTAGCGGGAGAAAGCGAGCAGTACTTC. It yields the protein CASSFYKLAGESEQYF.

This clonotype was picked up many times. The genes are TRBV2 and TRBJ1-1; 8 positions match TRBD1. Germline lookup yields CDR1 SNHLY and CDR2 FYNNEI. CDR3 length: 14 amino acids. V dropped 6 bases and J dropped 1; count of bases not matched to a gene: 4. CDR3 sequence (DNA): TGTGCCAGCAGACGACAGGGGACGAACACTGAAGCTTTCTTT. Protein sequence: CASRRQGTNTEAFF.

This chain uses TRBV14 with TRBJ2-7, with a possible D match to TRBD1 (6 bases). Trimming pared 2 bases from V and 1 base from J, leaving 12 bases between. The CDR3 is 15 residues long. Per germline, CDR1 SGHDN and CDR2 FVKESK. In nucleotides, the CDR3 is TGTGCCAGCAGCCAAACCGGGACACTTTCCTACGAGCAGTACTTC. Its protein product is CASSQTGTLSYEQYF.